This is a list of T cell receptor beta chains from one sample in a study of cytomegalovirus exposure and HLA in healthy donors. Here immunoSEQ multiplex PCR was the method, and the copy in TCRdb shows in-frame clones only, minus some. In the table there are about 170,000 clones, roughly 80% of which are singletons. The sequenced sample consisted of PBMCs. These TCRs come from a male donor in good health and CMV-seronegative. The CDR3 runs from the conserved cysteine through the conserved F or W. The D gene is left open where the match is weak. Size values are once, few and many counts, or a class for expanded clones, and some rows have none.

CDR3nt: TGTGCCAGTACCCAAGGAGTTCAGGGCCCGAGCAATCAGCCCCAGCATTTT; CDR3aa: CASTQGVQGPSNQPQHF; j_gene: TRBJ1-5; abundance: .; d_gene: .; v_gene: TRBV19; len: 17
CDR3nt: TGTGCCAGCAGCGGCTCTAGCGGGAGCTTACGCGAGCAGTACTTC; CDR3aa: CASSGSSGSLREQYF; j_gene: TRBJ2-7; abundance: .; d_gene: TRBD2; v_gene: TRBV9; len: 15
CDR3nt: TGCGCCAGCAGCCAAGAATCTGAGCTCACTGAAGCTTTCTTT; CDR3aa: CASSQESELTEAFF; j_gene: TRBJ1-1; abundance: .; d_gene: .; v_gene: TRBV4-1; len: 14
CDR3nt: TGTGCCAGCAGCCAGGTAGTTGGGTCACCCCTCCACTTT; CDR3aa: CASSQVVGSPLHF; j_gene: TRBJ1-6; abundance: .; d_gene: .; v_gene: TRBV6-6; len: 13
CDR3nt: TGTGCCAGCAGTCCCAGCGGGAGTTTCAGGGAGACCCAGTACTTC; CDR3aa: CASSPSGSFRETQYF; j_gene: TRBJ2-5; abundance: .; d_gene: TRBD2; v_gene: TRBV6-1; len: 15
CDR3nt: TGTGCCAGCAACCCAGGGATTCTCTATGGCTACACCTTC; CDR3aa: CASNPGILYGYTF; j_gene: TRBJ1-2; abundance: .; d_gene: .; v_gene: TRBV28; len: 13
CDR3nt: TGTGCCAGCTCATTGACAGCCAACACTGAAGCTTTCTTT; CDR3aa: CASSLTANTEAFF; j_gene: TRBJ1-1; abundance: once; d_gene: .; v_gene: TRBV18; len: 13
CDR3nt: TGTGCCAGCAGCTTAGGGGGGACAGGACTCGAAAAACTGTTTTTT; CDR3aa: CASSLGGTGLEKLFF; j_gene: TRBJ1-4; abundance: .; d_gene: TRBD1; v_gene: TRBV7-6; len: 15
CDR3nt: TGTGCCAGCAGTCAACTCCTTGGTGGCGGGAATCAGCCCCAGCATTTT; CDR3aa: CASSQLLGGGNQPQHF; j_gene: TRBJ1-5; abundance: .; d_gene: .; v_gene: TRBV28; len: 16
CDR3nt: TGTGCCAGCAGCTCCCGGGACAGGGGGCCCCTTATCACAGATACGCAGTATTTT; CDR3aa: CASSSRDRGPLITDTQYF; j_gene: TRBJ2-3; abundance: .; d_gene: TRBD1; v_gene: TRBV9; len: 18
CDR3nt: TGTGCCAGCAGCTTAGCGCAGACGGGCTACGAGCAGTACTTC; CDR3aa: CASSLAQTGYEQYF; j_gene: TRBJ2-7; abundance: .; d_gene: .; v_gene: TRBV7-8; len: 14
CDR3nt: TGCGCCAGCAGCTTGCGACTAGCGGGAGGGCACCAAGAGACCCAGTACTTC; CDR3aa: CASSLRLAGGHQETQYF; j_gene: TRBJ2-5; abundance: .; d_gene: TRBD2; v_gene: TRBV5-1; len: 17